This is a list of T cell receptor beta chains from one sample in a study of cytotoxic CD8 clonotypes in ibrutinib-treated CLL. Some clones are missing from TCRdb's copy, which holds only in-frame ones; the method was immunoSEQ multiplex PCR. This table has more than 200,000 clones, 60% to 75% appearing once. This sample comprised PBMCs, obtained after 24 months of ibrutinib treatment. All receptors come from a human donor with chronic lymphocytic leukemia. Each CDR3 is given with its conserved first and last residue. The order of the fields is clone size, J gene, V gene, D gene, CDR3 DNA, CDR3 protein. D genes are given only for firm matches. Clone size is not always given. Where it is, it says once, few, many or a class for expanded clones.

clone_size: NA
j_call: TRBJ2-7
v_call: TRBV11-3
d_call: NA
cdr3_nt: TGTGCCAGCAGCTCCCCAAACTACGAGCAGTACTTC
cdr3_aa: CASSSPNYEQYF

clone_size: NA
j_call: TRBJ2-2
v_call: TRBV18
d_call: NA
cdr3_nt: TGTGCCAGCTCCTCTACCGGGGAGCTGTTTTTT
cdr3_aa: CASSSTGELFF

clone_size: NA
j_call: TRBJ2-5
v_call: TRBV28
d_call: NA
cdr3_nt: TGTGCCAGCAGCCCAGCCCCAGAGACCCAGTACTTC
cdr3_aa: CASSPAPETQYF

clone_size: NA
j_call: TRBJ2-3
v_call: TRBV11-3
d_call: NA
cdr3_nt: TGTGCCAGCAGCTTAGGATATCTGGGGGCGGGCTCAGATACGCAGTATTTT
cdr3_aa: CASSLGYLGAGSDTQYF

clone_size: NA
j_call: TRBJ2-3
v_call: TRBV6-5
d_call: TRBD2
cdr3_nt: TGTGCCAGAGGGACATTACGGGAGGGGACAGATACGCAGTATTTT
cdr3_aa: CARGTLREGTDTQYF

clone_size: NA
j_call: TRBJ1-4
v_call: TRBV7-9
d_call: TRBD1
cdr3_nt: TGTGCCACACAGGGGGCTGCTAATGAAAAACTGTTTTTT
cdr3_aa: CATQGAANEKLFF

clone_size: NA
j_call: TRBJ1-2
v_call: TRBV28
d_call: NA
cdr3_nt: TGTGCCAGCAGTTTATTGAGGACTCCTAACTATGGCTACACCTTC
cdr3_aa: CASSLLRTPNYGYTF

clone_size: NA
j_call: TRBJ1-2
v_call: TRBV6-6
d_call: NA
cdr3_nt: TGTGCCAGCAGTTACGCTGGGGAGGGATATGGCTACACCTTC
cdr3_aa: CASSYAGEGYGYTF

clone_size: few
j_call: TRBJ2-7
v_call: TRBV4-3
d_call: TRBD2
cdr3_nt: TGCGCCAGCAGCCCCGCGCGGGAGGATCGGGAGCAGTACTTC
cdr3_aa: CASSPAREDREQYF

clone_size: NA
j_call: TRBJ1-1
v_call: TRBV5-1
d_call: TRBD1
cdr3_nt: TGCGCCAGCAGCTTGGAGACAGGGGAGGATGAAGCTTTCTTT
cdr3_aa: CASSLETGEDEAFF

clone_size: NA
j_call: TRBJ2-3
v_call: TRBV30
d_call: TRBD2
cdr3_nt: TGTGCCTGGGCCTCGGGAGGTTCTAGCACAGATACGCAGTATTTT
cdr3_aa: CAWASGGSSTDTQYF

clone_size: few
j_call: TRBJ2-3
v_call: TRBV28
d_call: NA
cdr3_nt: TGTGCCAGCCCTCCAGGCTTACTAGCCTTAGATACGCAGTATTTT
cdr3_aa: CASPPGLLALDTQYF

clone_size: NA
j_call: TRBJ2-7
v_call: TRBV18
d_call: TRBD2
cdr3_nt: TGTGCCAGCTCACCGACTAGCGGGACCACCTACGAGCAGTACTTC
cdr3_aa: CASSPTSGTTYEQYF

clone_size: NA
j_call: TRBJ2-3
v_call: TRBV11-2
d_call: NA
cdr3_nt: TGTGCCAGCAGCTTAGGCCTAAATACAGATACGCAGTATTTT
cdr3_aa: CASSLGLNTDTQYF

clone_size: NA
j_call: TRBJ1-3
v_call: TRBV14
d_call: NA
cdr3_nt: TGTGCCAGCAGCCAAGAGGATGGTGGAGGACGATCTGGAAACACCATATATTTT
cdr3_aa: CASSQEDGGGRSGNTIYF

clone_size: few
j_call: TRBJ2-7
v_call: TRBV30
d_call: NA
cdr3_nt: TGTGCCTGGGACGTGGGTGGAGGCTACGAGCAGTACTTC
cdr3_aa: CAWDVGGGYEQYF

clone_size: few
j_call: TRBJ2-5
v_call: TRBV19
d_call: NA
cdr3_nt: TGTGCCAGTAGTAAAATCGGGAGTTCGACCCAGTACTTC
cdr3_aa: CASSKIGSSTQYF

clone_size: NA
j_call: TRBJ1-5
v_call: TRBV19
d_call: NA
cdr3_nt: TGTGCCAGTAGTATTGCCAGCCCTCAGCCCCAGCATTTT
cdr3_aa: CASSIASPQPQHF

clone_size: NA
j_call: TRBJ2-3
v_call: TRBV6-6
d_call: TRBD2
cdr3_nt: TGTGCCAGCAGCGACGGGGGGGCCGGCACAGATACGCAGTATTTT
cdr3_aa: CASSDGGAGTDTQYF

clone_size: few
j_call: TRBJ1-2
v_call: TRBV6-5
d_call: TRBD1
cdr3_nt: TGTGCCAGCAGCCGCTCGACAGGGAACTATGGCTACACCTTC
cdr3_aa: CASSRSTGNYGYTF

clone_size: NA
j_call: TRBJ2-3
v_call: TRBV2
d_call: NA
cdr3_nt: TGTGCCAGCAGTGAAGGAGGATTACGGCCTGGAACGCAGTATTTT
cdr3_aa: CASSEGGLRPGTQYF

clone_size: NA
j_call: TRBJ2-7
v_call: TRBV28
d_call: NA
cdr3_nt: TGTGCCAGCAGTTTCCAACCCGGGCCGACCGAGCAGTACTTC
cdr3_aa: CASSFQPGPTEQYF

clone_size: NA
j_call: TRBJ1-5
v_call: TRBV7-8
d_call: TRBD1
cdr3_nt: TGTGCCAGCAGCTTAGGGGGACAGGGGGCGAATCAGCCCCAGCATTTT
cdr3_aa: CASSLGGQGANQPQHF

clone_size: few
j_call: TRBJ2-7
v_call: TRBV27
d_call: TRBD1
cdr3_nt: TGTGCCAGCAGTCTCGGACAGGGATTCGAGCAGTACTTC
cdr3_aa: CASSLGQGFEQYF

clone_size: NA
j_call: TRBJ1-5
v_call: TRBV6-6
d_call: TRBD1
cdr3_nt: TGTGCCAGCAGTGGGGACAGGGTGACTCAGCCCCAGCATTTT
cdr3_aa: CASSGDRVTQPQHF

clone_size: once
j_call: TRBJ2-7
v_call: TRBV6-5
d_call: TRBD1
cdr3_nt: TGTGCCAGCAGTTCTTCTCGGACAGGGGAGGGATACGAGCAGTACTTC
cdr3_aa: CASSSSRTGEGYEQYF

clone_size: few
j_call: TRBJ2-7
v_call: TRBV6-4
d_call: TRBD2
cdr3_nt: TGTGCCAGCATGAGACTAGCGGGGCTCTCCTACGAGCAGTACTTC
cdr3_aa: CASMRLAGLSYEQYF

clone_size: NA
j_call: TRBJ2-7
v_call: TRBV29-1
d_call: TRBD1
cdr3_nt: TGCAGCGTTGTCGGACAGGGCTTCGACGAGCAGTACTTC
cdr3_aa: CSVVGQGFDEQYF

clone_size: NA
j_call: TRBJ2-7
v_call: TRBV15
d_call: NA
cdr3_nt: TGTGCCACCAGCAGAGACCGGGAGCCCCCTGAGGACTTC
cdr3_aa: CATSRDREPPEDF

clone_size: NA
j_call: TRBJ2-3
v_call: TRBV28
d_call: TRBD2
cdr3_nt: TGTGCCAGCAGTTCCCGTGGGACTAGCGGGAGATGGGGCACAGATACGCAGTATTTT
cdr3_aa: CASSSRGTSGRWGTDTQYF

clone_size: few
j_call: TRBJ1-1
v_call: TRBV6-6
d_call: NA
cdr3_nt: TGTGCCAGCCACAGGAGGGGGACTGAAGCTTTCTTT
cdr3_aa: CASHRRGTEAFF

clone_size: NA
j_call: TRBJ2-7
v_call: TRBV18
d_call: TRBD2
cdr3_nt: TGTGCCAGCTCAACCGGCCTGCGGGTGGGAGGGCCGATAGAGCAGTACTTC
cdr3_aa: CASSTGLRVGGPIEQYF

clone_size: NA
j_call: TRBJ1-5
v_call: TRBV27
d_call: NA
cdr3_nt: TGTGCCAGCAGTACCCACCCGGGGGGTCAGCCCCAGCATTTT
cdr3_aa: CASSTHPGGQPQHF

clone_size: NA
j_call: TRBJ1-2
v_call: TRBV6-1
d_call: NA
cdr3_nt: TGTGCCAGCAGTGAACGCACAGGAACCTATGGCTACACCTTC
cdr3_aa: CASSERTGTYGYTF

clone_size: NA
j_call: TRBJ2-7
v_call: TRBV6-5
d_call: TRBD1
cdr3_nt: TGTGTCGCGGGGCAGGGGGCCCCCTACGAGCAGTACTTC
cdr3_aa: CVAGQGAPYEQYF

clone_size: NA
j_call: TRBJ1-5
v_call: TRBV19
d_call: TRBD1
cdr3_nt: TGTGCCAGTAGCCAGAACAGGGGGGATAATCAGCCCCAGCATTTT
cdr3_aa: CASSQNRGDNQPQHF

clone_size: NA
j_call: TRBJ2-7
v_call: TRBV18
d_call: NA
cdr3_nt: TGTGCCAGCTCACCCGACCGACAGCCCTACGAGCAGTACTTC
cdr3_aa: CASSPDRQPYEQYF

clone_size: once
j_call: TRBJ1-1
v_call: TRBV7-9
d_call: TRBD1
cdr3_nt: TGTGCCAGCAGCCCCCCGGGGGACAGGGCCCCTGAAGCTTTCTTT
cdr3_aa: CASSPPGDRAPEAFF

clone_size: NA
j_call: TRBJ1-1
v_call: TRBV7-6
d_call: NA
cdr3_nt: TGTGCCAGCAGCTTAGGAGAGAACACTGAAGCTTTCTTT
cdr3_aa: CASSLGENTEAFF

clone_size: NA
j_call: TRBJ2-5
v_call: TRBV29-1
d_call: NA
cdr3_nt: TGCAGCGTTGAGGAACACCAAGAGACCCAGTACTTC
cdr3_aa: CSVEEHQETQYF

clone_size: NA
j_call: TRBJ2-1
v_call: TRBV5-1
d_call: TRBD2
cdr3_nt: TGCGCCAGCAGCTTGGAGGGACTAGCACACAATGAGCAGTTCTTC
cdr3_aa: CASSLEGLAHNEQFF

clone_size: few
j_call: TRBJ2-1
v_call: TRBV5-1
d_call: NA
cdr3_nt: TGCGCCAGCACCCCGACTAGGGGCAATGAGCAGTTCTTC
cdr3_aa: CASTPTRGNEQFF

clone_size: NA
j_call: TRBJ2-5
v_call: TRBV29-1
d_call: NA
cdr3_nt: TGCAGCGTTGAAGAAGGAGGGGTTAAAGAGACCCAGTACTTC
cdr3_aa: CSVEEGGVKETQYF